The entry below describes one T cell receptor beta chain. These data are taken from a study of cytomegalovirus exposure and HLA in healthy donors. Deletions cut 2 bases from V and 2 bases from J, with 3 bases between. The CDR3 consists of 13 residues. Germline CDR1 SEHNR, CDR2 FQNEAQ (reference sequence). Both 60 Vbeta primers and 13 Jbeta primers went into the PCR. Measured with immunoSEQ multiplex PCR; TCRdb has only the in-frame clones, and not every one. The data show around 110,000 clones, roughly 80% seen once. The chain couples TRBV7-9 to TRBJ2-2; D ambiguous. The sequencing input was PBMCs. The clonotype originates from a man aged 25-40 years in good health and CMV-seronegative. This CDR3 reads CASSLTNTGELFF. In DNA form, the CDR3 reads TGTGCCAGCAGCTTAACTAACACCGGGGAGCTGTTTTTT.